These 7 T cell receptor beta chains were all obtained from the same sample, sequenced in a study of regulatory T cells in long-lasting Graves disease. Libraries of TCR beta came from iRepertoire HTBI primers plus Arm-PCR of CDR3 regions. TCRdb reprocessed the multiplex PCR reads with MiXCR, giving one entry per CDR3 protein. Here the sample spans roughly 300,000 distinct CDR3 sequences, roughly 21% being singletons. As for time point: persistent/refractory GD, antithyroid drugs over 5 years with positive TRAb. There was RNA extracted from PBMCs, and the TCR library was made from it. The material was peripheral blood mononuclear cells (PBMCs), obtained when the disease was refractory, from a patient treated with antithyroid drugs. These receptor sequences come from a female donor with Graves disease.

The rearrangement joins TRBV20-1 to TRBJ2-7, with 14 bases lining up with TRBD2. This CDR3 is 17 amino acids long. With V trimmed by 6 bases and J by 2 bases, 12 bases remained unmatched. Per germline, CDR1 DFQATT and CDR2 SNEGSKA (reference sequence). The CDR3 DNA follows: TGCAGTGCCCTCCTAGGGACTAGCGGGAGTAGCACCTACGAGCAGTACTTC. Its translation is CSALLGTSGSSTYEQYF.

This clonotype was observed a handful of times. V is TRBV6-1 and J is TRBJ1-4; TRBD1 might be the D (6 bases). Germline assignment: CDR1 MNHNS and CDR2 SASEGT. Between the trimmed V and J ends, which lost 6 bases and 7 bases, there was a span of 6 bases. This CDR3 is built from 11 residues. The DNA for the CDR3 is TGTGCCAGCAGCAGGGGTGAAAAACTGTTTTTT. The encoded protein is CASSRGEKLFF.

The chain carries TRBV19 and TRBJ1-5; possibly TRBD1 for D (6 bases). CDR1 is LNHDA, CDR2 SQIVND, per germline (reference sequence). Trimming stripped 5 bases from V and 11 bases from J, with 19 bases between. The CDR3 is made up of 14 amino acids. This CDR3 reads CASSPQRGGGSQHF. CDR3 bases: TGTGCCAGTAGTCCCCAGCGGGGAGGGGGTTCCCAGCATTTT.

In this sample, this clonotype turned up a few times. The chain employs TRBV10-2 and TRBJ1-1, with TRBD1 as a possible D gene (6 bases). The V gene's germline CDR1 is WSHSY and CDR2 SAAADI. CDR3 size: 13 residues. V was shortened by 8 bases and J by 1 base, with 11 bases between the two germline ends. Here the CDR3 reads CASGGQQNTEAFF. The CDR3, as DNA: TGCGCCAGCGGAGGACAGCAGAACACTGAAGCTTTCTTT.

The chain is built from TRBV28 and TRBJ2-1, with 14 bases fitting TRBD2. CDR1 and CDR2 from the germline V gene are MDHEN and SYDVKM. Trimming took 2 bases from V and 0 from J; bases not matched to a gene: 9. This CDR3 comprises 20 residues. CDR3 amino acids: CASSLVGLAGGQSSYNEQFF. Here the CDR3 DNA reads TGTGCCAGCAGTTTAGTTGGACTAGCGGGGGGCCAGAGCTCCTACAATGAGCAGTTCTTC.

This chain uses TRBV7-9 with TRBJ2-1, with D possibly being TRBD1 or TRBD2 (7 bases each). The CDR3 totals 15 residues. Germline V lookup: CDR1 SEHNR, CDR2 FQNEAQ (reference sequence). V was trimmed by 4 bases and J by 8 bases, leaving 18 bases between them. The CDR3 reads CASSSGGFSGDEQFF. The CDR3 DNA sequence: TGTGCCAGCAGCTCAGGGGGGTTCAGCGGGGATGAGCAGTTCTTC.

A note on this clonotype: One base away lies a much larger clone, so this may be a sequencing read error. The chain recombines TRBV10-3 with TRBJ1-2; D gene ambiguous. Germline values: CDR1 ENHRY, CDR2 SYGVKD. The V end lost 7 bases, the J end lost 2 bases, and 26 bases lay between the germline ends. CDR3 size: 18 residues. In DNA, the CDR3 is TGTGCCATCAATCGAGGACTGGTGCGGGGTTCCGAGAACTATGGCTACACCTTC. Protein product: CAINRGLVRGSENYGYTF.